Included here is one T cell receptor (beta chain) sequence, with context. Antigen unknown. Using immunoSEQ multiplex PCR, the repertoire was profiled, and TCRdb retains in-frame clones only, with some absent. Here the sample spans 12,000 to 15,000 clones, under 95% being singletons. Samples were taken several times over chemoradiotherapy. The sample originates from a study of chemoradiotherapy in HPV16-positive cancers. Study as a whole: Functional T-cell assays on a couple of HPV16-positive patients' cells defined candidate HPV-specific clones and common TCR motifs. Findings of the study overall: During treatment, candidate HPV-specific clones and E7-related motifs expanded in tumor.

The V gene's germline CDR1 is SGDLS and CDR2 YYNGEE. There are 16 residues in the CDR3. V lost 3 bases to trimming and J lost 4 bases; unmatched junction nucleotides: 9. The sequence came from a human donor with HPV-associated anogenital cancer. This sequence joins TRBV9 and TRBJ1-2; 10 bases line up with TRBD1. The source material was blood, sampled from a patient who underwent chemoradiotherapy. This CDR3 reads CASSAPPGTGAYGYTF. The CDR3 coding sequence is TGTGCCAGCAGCGCGCCCCCCGGGACAGGGGCCTATGGCTACACCTTC.